This TCR beta chain stems from a study of technical replicates of blood from a few donors. Sequencing was performed with immunoSEQ multiplex PCR; in TCRdb, only in-frame clones are kept and a portion is missing. The sample lists about 70,000 clones, approximately 91% occurring once. Losses at the gene ends were 0 bases for V and 7 bases for J; bases not matched to a gene: 14. Germline CDR1 MDHEN, CDR2 SYDVKM. This CDR3 spans 17 amino acids. This chain links TRBV28 with TRBJ2-7, with 8 bases matching TRBD1. This sequence was found in a human donor in good health. Some clones in this sample may be carry-over from other donors' samples. Sequencing was done on a sample of PBMCs. In nucleotides, the CDR3 is TGTGCCAGCAGTTTATGGGTGGACAGGGATAATGGGGGGGAGCAGTACTTC. This sequence encodes CASSLWVDRDNGGEQYF.